One and the same sample provided the 29 T cell receptor beta chains below, sequenced in a study of blood T cell repertoires in COVID-19. Measured with immunoSEQ multiplex PCR; TCRdb has only the in-frame clones, and not every one. The sample yields hundreds of thousands of clones, around 79% seen once. The sequencing input was peripheral blood. All receptors come from a woman of 80 years or more with acute or convalescent COVID-19.

CDR3 nucleotides: TGTGCCAGTAGTATGCGTCGGCAGGGGGCTCGGGATGAGCAGTTCTTC. It encodes CASSMRRQGARDEQFF. The chain combines TRBV19 with TRBJ2-1, with 8 nucleotides matching TRBD1. The CDR3 loop spans 16 amino acids. Germline V gene sequence: CDR1 LNHDA, CDR2 SQIVND (reference sequence). The ends lost 3 bases at V and 8 bases at J; junction bases unmatched: 12.

This clone was counted only a few times. The J gene is TRBJ2-1, the V gene TRBV21-1; the table's TRBD2 call for D was not verified on the DNA. TRBV21-1 represents a pseudogene. The CDR3 consists of 18 residues. The CDR3 here is CASIQTGTPGLAEDEQFF. In DNA form, the CDR3 reads TGTGCCAGCATCCAAACTGGGACTCCGGGACTAGCGGAAGATGAGCAGTTCTTC.

This chain uses TRBV9 with TRBJ2-3; D might be TRBD1 (6 bases). The CDR3 is 16 residues long. V shed 0 bases and J shed 3 bases, with 14 bases lying between them. Germline V gene lookup returns CDR1 SGDLS and CDR2 YYNGEE. The CDR3 DNA sequence: TGTGCCAGCAGCGTAGAGGCCAGGGGAACAACAGATACGCAGTATTTT. This gives the protein CASSVEARGTTDTQYF.

This clone turned up a few times. The rearrangement joins TRBV7-2 to TRBJ1-3; 7 bases are shared with TRBD1. This CDR3 contains 17 residues. In germline, CDR1 is SGHTA, CDR2 FQGNSA. V was clipped by 0 bases and J by 0 bases; unmatched bases: 5. The CDR3 reads CASSLAQGQLSGNTIYF. CDR3 DNA: TGTGCCAGCAGCTTAGCCCAGGGACAGCTCTCTGGAAACACCATATATTTT.

V is TRBV7-8 and J is TRBJ1-4; perhaps TRBD1 as D (5 bases). The CDR3 spans 18 residues. V lost 1 base to trimming and J lost 1 base, with 16 bases between them. The V gene's germline CDR1 is SGHVS and CDR2 FQNEAQ. CDR3 in amino acids: CASSLVMPGPGTNEKLFF. CDR3 in DNA: TGTGCCAGCAGCTTAGTGATGCCAGGGCCGGGAACTAATGAAAAACTGTTTTTT. Based on the CDR3 plus reference TRBV7-8 and TRBJ1-4, the full variable domain is GAGVSQSPRYKVAKRGQDVALRCDPISGHVSLFWYQQALGQGPEFLTYFQNEAQLDKSGLPSDRFFAERPEGSVSTLKIQRTQQEDSAVYLCASSLVMPGPGTNEKLFFGSGTQLSVL.

V is TRBV5-1 and J is TRBJ2-1; D unclear. The CDR3 is 11 residues long. V lost 5 bases and J 5 bases, leaving 5 bases between the germline ends. Per the germline V gene, CDR1 is SGHRS and CDR2 is YFSETQ. The CDR3 nucleotides are TGCGCCAGCAGGGCGGACAATGAGCAGTTCTTC. It is translated as CASRADNEQFF.

The V gene is TRBV3-1 (or the pseudogene TRBV3-2), the J gene TRBJ2-5, with 14 nucleotides matching TRBD2. The length of the CDR3 is 18 residues. From germline, CDR1 is LGHDT and CDR2 YNNKEL (reference sequence). V trimming: 2 bases; J trimming: 5 bases; junction bases outside the gene matches: 10. The CDR3 loop reads CASSQPRLAGGPGETQYF. CDR3 sequence (DNA): TGTGCCAGCAGCCAACCTCGACTAGCGGGGGGGCCTGGGGAGACCCAGTACTTC.

The chain couples TRBV6-1 to TRBJ2-3; D is uncertain. Germline CDR1 MNHNS, CDR2 SASEGT. The CDR3 extends over 12 amino acids. V lost 2 bases and J 5 bases, leaving 5 bases between the germline ends. The CDR3 DNA reads TGTGCCAGCAGTGAACAACAAGATACGCAGTATTTT. It encodes CASSEQQDTQYF.

CDR3 nucleotide sequence: TGTGCCAGTAGTATCTCGGTGTTCGGGGGCTCCTATAATTCACCCCTCCACTTT. It encodes CASSISVFGGSYNSPLHF. The chain uses TRBV19 and TRBJ1-6; D perhaps matches TRBD1 (5 bases). V was pared by 3 bases and J by 0 bases, with 15 bases between. CDR3 length: 18 residues. Germline loops: CDR1 LNHDA, CDR2 SQIVND (reference sequence).

The chain recombines TRBV6-2 or TRBV6-3 with TRBJ1-2; TRBD1 aligns across 7 bases. J gave up 8 bases and V 6 bases, and 3 bases lay outside the gene matches. Germline-derived CDR1 and CDR2 are MNHEY and SVGEGT. The length of the CDR3 is 11 residues. CDR3 sequence: CASSTGVGYTF. The CDR3 DNA is TGTGCCAGCAGCACAGGGGTCGGCTACACCTTC.

The V call is TRBV6-1, the J call TRBJ1-5; D remains unclear. The V end was cut by 0 bases, the J end by 6 bases, with 15 bases between. The CDR3 length is 16 residues. Germline V lookup: CDR1 MNHNS, CDR2 SASEGT. This CDR3 reads CASSEAERKPPQPQHF. CDR3 in DNA: TGTGCCAGCAGTGAAGCCGAGCGGAAACCTCCTCAGCCCCAGCATTTT.

This clone was observed at least ten times. The chain uses TRBV28 and TRBJ1-1; the match to TRBD1 covers 8 bases. Unmatched junction bases numbered 19, after V lost 6 bases and J lost 4 bases. This CDR3 contains 18 residues. Germline V CDR1 and CDR2: MDHEN, SYDVKM. The CDR3 region is CASRSRTGRFSLGTEAFF. Written as DNA, the CDR3 is TGTGCCAGCAGATCAAGGACAGGGAGGTTTTCGTTGGGCACTGAAGCTTTCTTT.

This chain joins TRBV5-1 and TRBJ2-2, with 10 bases matching TRBD1. J gave up 4 bases and V 4 bases, and 4 bases lay outside the gene matches. The V gene's germline CDR1 is SGHRS and CDR2 YFSETQ. This CDR3 contains 15 residues. The CDR3 reads CASSGQGVSTGELFF. CDR3 nucleotides: TGCGCCAGCAGCGGACAGGGGGTCTCCACCGGGGAGCTGTTTTTT.

The chain employs TRBV10-3 and TRBJ2-7; TRBD2 is a possible D gene (5 bases). The V end was cut by 0 bases, the J end by 2 bases, with 11 bases between. The germline CDR1 and CDR2 sequences are ENHRY and SYGVKD. The CDR3 is made up of 15 amino acids. In DNA form, the CDR3 reads TGTGCCATCAGTGAGTCGAGCGGTGGGACCTACGAGCAGTACTTC. It yields the protein CAISESSGGTYEQYF.

In its sample, this clone was seen once. The chain carries TRBV6-5 and TRBJ1-2; 10 positions match TRBD1. Germline values: CDR1 MNHEY, CDR2 SVGAGI. CDR3 length: 14 amino acids. Trimming at V came to 6 bases and at J to 4 bases, leaving 5 bases not matched to a gene. DNA of the CDR3: TGTGCCAGCAGGGACAGGGGGAGTCTCTATGGCTACACCTTC. It encodes CASRDRGSLYGYTF.

The chain couples TRBV9 to TRBJ2-5; D is possibly TRBD1 (6 bases). Germline CDR1 SGDLS, CDR2 YYNGEE. V was cut by 4 bases and J by 2 bases, with 18 bases left in between. The CDR3 covers 16 residues. Here the CDR3 reads CASSTGPGTSQETQYF. The CDR3 DNA is TGTGCCAGCAGCACGGGTCCCGGGACATCACAAGAGACCCAGTACTTC. Full variable domain (rest looked up from reference TRBV9 and TRBJ2-5): DSGVTQTPKHLITATGQRVTLRCSPRSGDLSVYWYQQSLDQGLQFLIQYYNGEERAKGNILERFSAQQFPDLHSELNLSSLELGDSALYFCASSTGPGTSQETQYFGPGTRLLVL.

The chain joins TRBV20-1 to TRBJ2-5; weak D call: TRBD2 (6 bases). CDR3 length: 13 amino acids. Germline values: CDR1 DFQATT, CDR2 SNEGSKA (reference sequence). Trimming took off 6 bases at V and 3 bases at J, with 14 bases between the two ends. CDR3 bases: TGCAGTGCGAGTAGCGGAGAGAAAGAGACCCAGTACTTC. Its translation is CSASSGEKETQYF.

This clone has just one count. The chain couples TRBV2 to TRBJ1-2; possible D gene TRBD1, 6 bases. CDR3 length equals 15 residues. Trimming took 4 bases from V and 0 from J, leaving 12 bases between them. CDR1 and CDR2 (germline): SNHLY, FYNNEI. CDR3 bases: TGTGCCAGCAGTGGGCGGACAGTCCCTAACTATGGCTACACCTTC. This codes for CASSGRTVPNYGYTF.

V is TRBV6-2 or TRBV6-3 and J is TRBJ1-2; tentative D call: TRBD1 (5 bases). CDR3 length equals 15 residues. V shed 4 bases and J shed 5 bases, with 17 bases lying between them. Germline CDR1 reads MNHEY; CDR2 reads SVGEGT. The CDR3 nucleotides are TGTGCCAGCAGTTTACCACTTACGGGGGAATATGGCTACACCTTC. It translates to CASSLPLTGEYGYTF.

The V and J genes are TRBV3-1 (or the pseudogene TRBV3-2) and TRBJ1-1, with 8 bases identical to TRBD1. V lost 1 base to trimming and J lost 8 bases; unmatched junction nucleotides: 6. CDR3 length: 14 residues. CDR1 LGHDT and CDR2 YNNKEL come from the germline V gene (reference sequence). The CDR3 sequence: CASSQAHRGGEAFF. The DNA for the CDR3 is TGTGCCAGCAGCCAAGCGCACAGGGGGGGAGAAGCTTTCTTT.

This sequence joins TRBV7-9 and TRBJ1-2; 7 positions agree with TRBD1. This CDR3 spans 15 amino acids. The junction had 3 bases not matched to a gene; V was cut back by 0 bases and J by 2 bases. CDR1 and CDR2 from the germline V gene are SEHNR and FQNEAQ (reference sequence). This CDR3 is CASSLAGQQNYGYTF. The CDR3 region has the DNA TGTGCCAGCAGCTTAGCGGGACAGCAGAACTATGGCTACACCTTC.

The chain carries TRBV5-5 and TRBJ2-1, with a weak D call TRBD2 (8 bases). V gave up 0 bases and J gave up 10 bases, with 23 bases separating them. Germline V gene data show CDR1 as SGHKS and CDR2 as YYEKEE (reference sequence). The length of the CDR3 is 17 residues. The CDR3 coding sequence is TGTGCCAGCAGCTTGGCCCTCCAGGGACTAGGGGGCAAGGAGCAGTTCTTC. Translating it yields CASSLALQGLGGKEQFF.

The rearrangement uses TRBV5-1 and TRBJ2-2; 7 bases match TRBD1. The J segment lost 1 base and the V segment lost 3 bases, leaving 6 bases of the junction unmatched. The CDR3 loop spans 16 amino acids. The germline V gene has CDR1 SGHRS and CDR2 YFSETQ. DNA of the CDR3: TGCGCCAGCAGCTGGGGACAGCGGATGAACACCGGGGAGCTGTTTTTT. As protein: CASSWGQRMNTGELFF.

The gene calls are TRBV7-2 and TRBJ1-3; D uncertain. The assigned J gene may be wrong: the sequence end matches TRBJ2-2 better. This CDR3 spans 14 amino acids. Germline V CDR1 and CDR2: SGHTA, FQGNSA. The CDR3 nucleotides read TGTGCCAGCAGCTTAAAACCCCCTCCCGGGGAGCTGTTTTTT. It is translated as CASSLKPPPGELFF.

In nucleotides, the CDR3 is TGTGCCAGCAGTGAAAGAGGACAGGGGGGCGAAGCTTTCTTT. Translation: CASSERGQGGEAFF. The rearrangement joins TRBV6-1 to TRBJ1-1; 10 bases agree with TRBD1. The CDR3 consists of 14 residues. Losses at the gene ends were 2 bases for V and 8 bases for J; bases not matched to a gene: 5. Per germline, CDR1 MNHNS and CDR2 SASEGT.

The chain is built from TRBV7-9 and TRBJ2-5; no reliable D call. The V and J ends lost 5 bases and 1 base respectively, with 8 bases between them. The CDR3 covers 13 residues. Germline V gene sequence: CDR1 SEHNR, CDR2 FQNEAQ (reference sequence). The CDR3 here is CASSLRTQETQYF. CDR3 bases: TGTGCCAGCAGCCTACGTACCCAAGAGACCCAGTACTTC.

This clone was observed a few times. The chain uses TRBV5-1 and TRBJ2-1; 9 bases are shared with TRBD2. CDR1 is SGHRS, CDR2 YFSETQ, per germline. V dropped 4 bases and J dropped 7; count of bases not matched to a gene: 21. The CDR3 is made up of 19 amino acids. The CDR3 nucleotides are TGCGCCAGCAGCCCCGGCCGGGGCGGGGGGGCCATCTTTAATAATGAGCAGTTCTTC. It yields the protein CASSPGRGGGAIFNNEQFF.

The chain combines TRBV12-3 or TRBV12-4 with TRBJ1-1; 8 nucleotides line up with TRBD1. This CDR3 region has 13 residues. With 1 base clipped from V and 5 bases from J, the junction kept 0 bases outside the gene matches. The CDR3 DNA is TGTGCCAGCAGTTTAGGGACAGGGACTGAAGCTTTCTTT. This codes for CASSLGTGTEAFF.

The chain combines TRBV6-5 with TRBJ2-7; maybe TRBD1 (5 bases). The CDR3 length is 15 residues. Looked up from germline, CDR1 is MNHEY and CDR2 is SVGAGI. The ends were cut back, 4 bases at V and 3 bases at J, with 16 bases in the middle. Here the CDR3 reads CASSFTSRQHYEQYF. CDR3 DNA sequence: TGTGCCAGCAGTTTCACCTCCAGACAGCACTACGAGCAGTACTTC.